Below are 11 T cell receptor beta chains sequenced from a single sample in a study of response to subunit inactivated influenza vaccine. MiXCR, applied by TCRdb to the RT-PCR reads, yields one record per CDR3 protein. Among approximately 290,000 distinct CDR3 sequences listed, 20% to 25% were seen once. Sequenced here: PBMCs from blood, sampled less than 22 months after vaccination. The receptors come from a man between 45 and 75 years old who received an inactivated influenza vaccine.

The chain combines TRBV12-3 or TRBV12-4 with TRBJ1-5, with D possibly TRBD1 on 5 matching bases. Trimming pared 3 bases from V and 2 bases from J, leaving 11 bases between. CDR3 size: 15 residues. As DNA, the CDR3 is TGTGCCAGCAGTTTCCGAAGGGGCGGCAATCAGCCCCAGCATTTT. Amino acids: CASSFRRGGNQPQHF.

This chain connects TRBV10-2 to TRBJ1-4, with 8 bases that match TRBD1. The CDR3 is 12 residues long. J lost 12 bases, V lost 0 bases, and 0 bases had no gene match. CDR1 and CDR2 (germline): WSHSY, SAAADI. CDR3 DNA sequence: TGCGCCAGCAGTGAGTCGGACAGGGAACTGTTTTTT. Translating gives CASSESDRELFF.

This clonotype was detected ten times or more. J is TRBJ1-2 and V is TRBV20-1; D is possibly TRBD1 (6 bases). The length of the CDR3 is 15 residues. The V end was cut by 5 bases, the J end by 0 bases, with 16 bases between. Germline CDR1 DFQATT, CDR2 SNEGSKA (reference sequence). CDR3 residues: CSAPSQGVSNYGYTF. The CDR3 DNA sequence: TGCAGTGCTCCGTCACAGGGTGTTTCTAACTATGGCTACACCTTC.

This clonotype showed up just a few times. CDR3 nucleotide sequence: TGCGCCAGCAGCCAAGAGATTTCGGGCAGGGGGCTCCACGAGCAGTACTTC. Its protein product is CASSQEISGRGLHEQYF. The J gene is TRBJ2-7, the V gene TRBV4-3, with TRBD1 matching over 8 bases. Per germline, CDR1 LGHNA and CDR2 YSLEER. The CDR3 length is 17 residues. After removal of 0 bases from V and 5 bases from J, the junction contained 12 bases not matched to a gene.

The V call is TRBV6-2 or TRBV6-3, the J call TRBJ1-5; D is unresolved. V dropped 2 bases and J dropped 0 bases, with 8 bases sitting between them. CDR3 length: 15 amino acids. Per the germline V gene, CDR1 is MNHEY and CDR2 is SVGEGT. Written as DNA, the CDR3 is TGTGCCAGCAGTTACGTGTCTGATAGCAATCAGCCCCAGCATTTT. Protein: CASSYVSDSNQPQHF.

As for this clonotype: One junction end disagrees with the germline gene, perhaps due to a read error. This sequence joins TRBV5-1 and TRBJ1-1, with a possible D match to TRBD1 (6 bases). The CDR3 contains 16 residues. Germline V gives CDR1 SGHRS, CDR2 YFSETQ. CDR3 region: CASSVQGRTGNNEAFF. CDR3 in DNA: TGCGCCAGCAGTGTACAGGGCCGTACCGGGAACAATGAAGCTTTCTTT.

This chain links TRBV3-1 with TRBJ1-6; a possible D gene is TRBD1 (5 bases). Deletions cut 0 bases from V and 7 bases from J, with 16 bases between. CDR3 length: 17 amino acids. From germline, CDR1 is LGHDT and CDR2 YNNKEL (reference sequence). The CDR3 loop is CASSQDRLGVRNSPLHF. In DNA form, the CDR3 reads TGTGCCAGCAGCCAAGATAGATTGGGGGTCAGGAATTCACCCCTCCACTTT.

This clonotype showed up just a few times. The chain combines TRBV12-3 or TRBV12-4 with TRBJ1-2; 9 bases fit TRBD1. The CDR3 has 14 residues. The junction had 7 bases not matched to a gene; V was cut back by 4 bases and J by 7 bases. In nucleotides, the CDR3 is TGTGCCAGCAGTTCTCGGGACAGGGTCTCTGGCTACACCTTC. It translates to CASSSRDRVSGYTF.

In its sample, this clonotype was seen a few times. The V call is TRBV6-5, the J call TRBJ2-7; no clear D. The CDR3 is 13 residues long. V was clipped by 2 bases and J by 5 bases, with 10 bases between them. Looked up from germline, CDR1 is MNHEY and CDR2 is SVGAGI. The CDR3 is CASSYASGHEQYF. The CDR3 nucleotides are TGTGCCAGCAGTTACGCTTCTGGACACGAGCAGTACTTC.

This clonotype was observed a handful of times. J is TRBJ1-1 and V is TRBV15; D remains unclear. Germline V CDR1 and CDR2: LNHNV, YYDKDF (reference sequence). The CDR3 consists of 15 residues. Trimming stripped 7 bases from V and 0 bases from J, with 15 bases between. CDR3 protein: CATMTGRPMNTEAFF. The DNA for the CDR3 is TGTGCCACCATGACGGGCAGACCAATGAACACTGAAGCTTTCTTT.

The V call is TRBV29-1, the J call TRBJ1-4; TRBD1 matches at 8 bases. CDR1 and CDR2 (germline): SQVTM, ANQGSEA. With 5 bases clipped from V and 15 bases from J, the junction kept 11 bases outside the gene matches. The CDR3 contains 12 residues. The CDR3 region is CSVSRTGRRLFF. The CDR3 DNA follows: TGCAGCGTTTCCCGGACAGGGCGGAGGTTGTTTTTT.